This is a list of T cell receptor beta chains from one sample in a study of CD4 T cells in relation to SARS-CoV-2 and coronaviruses. Data came from immunoSEQ multiplex PCR; TCRdb stores just in-frame clones and leaves some out. Of 21,000 or so clones detected, around 76% appear once; the ten largest clones hold approximately 30%. Their target antigens are unknown. Material: CD4+ T cells from PBMCs, cultured in vitro. Receptors were obtained from a human donor in good health. Each CDR3 is given with its conserved first and last residue. The order of the fields is V gene, clone size, D gene, J gene, CDR3 protein, CDR3 DNA. A D gene is named only where the DNA matches it firmly. Clone size is not always given. Where it is, it says once, few, many or a class for expanded clones.

V: TRBV11-2
size: NA
D: NA
J: TRBJ1-3
CDR3: CASSLFLGLGRNTIYF
DNA: TGTGCCAGCAGCTTATTTCTTGGCCTCGGGAGAAACACCATATATTTT

V: TRBV5-1
size: few
D: TRBD1
J: TRBJ2-7
CDR3: CASSPGQGTSYEQYF
DNA: TGCGCCAGCAGCCCAGGACAGGGGACTTCCTACGAGCAGTACTTC

V: TRBV5-1
size: once
D: TRBD1
J: TRBJ2-3
CDR3: CASSPRQGRTDTQYF
DNA: TGCGCCAGCAGCCCCCGACAGGGGCGGACAGATACGCAGTATTTT

V: TRBV27
size: few
D: TRBD1
J: TRBJ2-7
CDR3: CASSLAGDSTYEQYF
DNA: TGTGCCAGCAGTTTAGCCGGGGACAGCACCTACGAGCAGTACTTC

V: TRBV19
size: NA
D: TRBD2
J: TRBJ2-2
CDR3: CATTKASGSFGELFF
DNA: TGTGCCACCACTAAGGCTAGCGGGAGTTTCGGGGAGCTGTTTTTT

V: TRBV27
size: NA
D: TRBD1
J: TRBJ2-7
CDR3: CASRPPGQGYEQYF
DNA: TGTGCCAGCAGACCCCCGGGACAGGGCTACGAGCAGTACTTC

V: TRBV11-2
size: NA
D: NA
J: TRBJ1-1
CDR3: CASSLDGGLNTEAFF
DNA: TGTGCCAGCAGCTTAGATGGAGGGCTAAACACTGAAGCTTTCTTT

V: TRBV5-1
size: NA
D: TRBD2
J: TRBJ2-1
CDR3: CASSWTGTTNEQFF
DNA: TGCGCCAGCAGCTGGACCGGGACTACGAATGAGCAGTTCTTC

V: TRBV9
size: NA
D: NA
J: TRBJ2-3
CDR3: CASSVTLADTQYF
DNA: TGTGCCAGCAGCGTGACACTAGCAGATACGCAGTATTTT

V: TRBV6-5
size: NA
D: TRBD1
J: TRBJ1-5
CDR3: CASSWGQGEQPQHF
DNA: TGTGCCAGCAGTTGGGGACAGGGGGAACAGCCCCAGCATTTT

V: TRBV30
size: NA
D: NA
J: TRBJ1-4
CDR3: CAWSVGVRTASEKLFF
DNA: TGTGCCTGGAGTGTAGGAGTAAGGACGGCGTCTGAAAAACTGTTTTTT

V: TRBV7-2
size: NA
D: NA
J: TRBJ2-3
CDR3: CASSFPRVGETQYF
DNA: TGTGCCAGCAGCTTTCCCCGTGTGGGCGAGACGCAGTATTTT

V: TRBV11-2
size: NA
D: NA
J: TRBJ2-1
CDR3: CASSLDFGTGVHNEQFF
DNA: TGTGCCAGCAGCTTAGACTTCGGGACTGGGGTCCACAATGAGCAGTTCTTC

V: TRBV18
size: NA
D: NA
J: TRBJ1-5
CDR3: CASSPDRDQPQHF
DNA: TGTGCCAGCTCACCAGATAGAGATCAGCCCCAGCATTTT

V: TRBV24-1
size: NA
D: NA
J: TRBJ2-2
CDR3: CATSLGANTGELFF
DNA: TGTGCCACCAGTCTAGGGGCGAACACCGGGGAGCTGTTTTTT

V: TRBV24-1
size: NA
D: NA
J: TRBJ2-1
CDR3: CATKGSGDNEQFF
DNA: TGTGCCACTAAAGGATCAGGAGACAATGAGCAGTTCTTC

V: TRBV7-2
size: few
D: NA
J: TRBJ2-6
CDR3: CASSLTSGANVLTF
DNA: TGTGCCAGCAGCTTAACTAGTGGGGCCAACGTCCTGACTTTC

V: TRBV12-3/TRBV12-4
size: NA
D: NA
J: TRBJ2-4
CDR3: CASSLTDRNIQYF
DNA: TGTGCCAGCAGTTTAACTGACAGAAACATTCAGTACTTC

V: TRBV27
size: NA
D: TRBD2
J: TRBJ2-1
CDR3: CASRRDYPSSYNEQFF
DNA: TGTGCCAGCCGACGGGACTACCCGAGCTCCTACAATGAGCAGTTCTTC

V: TRBV6-6
size: NA
D: TRBD2
J: TRBJ2-7
CDR3: CASSRGAGGISYEQYF
DNA: TGTGCCAGCAGTCGAGGAGCGGGAGGTATCTCCTACGAGCAGTACTTC

V: TRBV5-6
size: NA
D: TRBD2
J: TRBJ2-5
CDR3: CASSLLAGAEETQYF
DNA: TGTGCCAGCAGCTTGCTAGCGGGAGCAGAAGAGACCCAGTACTTC

V: TRBV5-6
size: NA
D: NA
J: TRBJ1-5
CDR3: CASSPQGGLLHQPQHF
DNA: TGTGCCAGCAGCCCCCAAGGGGGTCTCCTACATCAGCCCCAGCATTTT

V: TRBV6-5
size: NA
D: NA
J: TRBJ1-1
CDR3: CASSRTGLGTEAFF
DNA: TGTGCCAGCAGTCGAACAGGGCTGGGTACTGAAGCTTTCTTT

V: TRBV11-2
size: few
D: NA
J: TRBJ2-7
CDR3: CASSAGTEVYEQYF
DNA: TGTGCCAGCAGCGCCGGGACTGAAGTCTACGAGCAGTACTTC

V: TRBV18
size: once
D: TRBD2
J: TRBJ2-7
CDR3: CASSPGEGNSYEQYF
DNA: TGTGCCAGCTCACCGGGGGAGGGGAACTCCTACGAGCAGTACTTC